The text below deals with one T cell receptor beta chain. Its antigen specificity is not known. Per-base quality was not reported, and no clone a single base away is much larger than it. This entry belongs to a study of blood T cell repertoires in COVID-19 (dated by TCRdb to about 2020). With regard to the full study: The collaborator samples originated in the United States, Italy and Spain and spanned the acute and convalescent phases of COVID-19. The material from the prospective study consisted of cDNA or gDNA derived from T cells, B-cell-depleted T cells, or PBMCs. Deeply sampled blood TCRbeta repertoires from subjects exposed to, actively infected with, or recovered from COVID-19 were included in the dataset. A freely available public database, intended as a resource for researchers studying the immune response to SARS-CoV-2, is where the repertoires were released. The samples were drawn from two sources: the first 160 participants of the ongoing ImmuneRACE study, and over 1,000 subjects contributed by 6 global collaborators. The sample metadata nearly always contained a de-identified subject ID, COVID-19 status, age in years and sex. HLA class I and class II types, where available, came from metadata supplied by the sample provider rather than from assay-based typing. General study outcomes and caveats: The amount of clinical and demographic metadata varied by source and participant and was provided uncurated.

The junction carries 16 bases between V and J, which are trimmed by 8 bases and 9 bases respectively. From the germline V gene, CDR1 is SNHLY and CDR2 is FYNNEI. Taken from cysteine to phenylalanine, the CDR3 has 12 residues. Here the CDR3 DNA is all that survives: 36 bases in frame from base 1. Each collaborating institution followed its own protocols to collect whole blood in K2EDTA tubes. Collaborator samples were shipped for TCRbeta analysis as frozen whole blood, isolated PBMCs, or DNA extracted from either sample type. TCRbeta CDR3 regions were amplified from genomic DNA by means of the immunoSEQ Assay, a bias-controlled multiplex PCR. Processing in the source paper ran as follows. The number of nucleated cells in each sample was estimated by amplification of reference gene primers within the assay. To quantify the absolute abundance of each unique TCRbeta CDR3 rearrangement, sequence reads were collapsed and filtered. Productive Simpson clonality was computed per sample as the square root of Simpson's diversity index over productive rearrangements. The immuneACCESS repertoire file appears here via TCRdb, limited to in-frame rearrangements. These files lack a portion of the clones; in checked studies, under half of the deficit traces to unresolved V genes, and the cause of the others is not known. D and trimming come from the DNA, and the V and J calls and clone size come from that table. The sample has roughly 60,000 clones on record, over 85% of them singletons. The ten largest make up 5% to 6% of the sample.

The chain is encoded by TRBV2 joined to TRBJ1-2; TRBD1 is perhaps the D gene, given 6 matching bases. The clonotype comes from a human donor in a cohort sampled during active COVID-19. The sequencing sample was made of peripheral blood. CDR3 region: CASYRELESYTF. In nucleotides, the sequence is TGTGCCAGCTACAGGGAGTTGGAAAGCTACACCTTC. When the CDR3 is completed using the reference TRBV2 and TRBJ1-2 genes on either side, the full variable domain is EPEVTQTPSHQVTQMGQEVILRCVPISNHLYFYWYRQILGQKVEFLVSFYNNEISEKSEIFDDQFSVERPDGSNFTLKIRSTKLEDSAMYFCASYRELESYTFGSGTRLTVV.